Described below is a single T cell receptor beta chain sequence and its context. Its antigen specificity is not known. No quality values exist for individual bases; no much larger clone is one base distant. Library prep was done by the immunoSEQ multiplex PCR assay. From the authors' description of their analysis: A statistical classification framework was built to diagnose cytomegalovirus status from the catalog of TCR beta chain sequences. Imported from immuneACCESS, the table was reduced by TCRdb to in-frame sequences with V and J called. These copies leave out some clones; in studies compared against another copy, an unresolved V gene accounts for under half, and the cause of the remainder is not known. D and trimming come from the DNA, and the V and J calls and clone size come from that table. The sample table shows roughly 300,000 clones, and around 90% are seen once. Roughly 1.1% of the sample rests with the top ten.

Separate from the roughly 650-subject first cohort, the validation cohort of more than 90 subjects was the group to which the donors belonged. The sample belongs to a study of cytomegalovirus exposure and HLA in healthy donors (dated by TCRdb to about 2017). Some background on the complete study: A later analysis indicated that the roughly 120 validation repertoires were generated on the platform also employed for the approximately 700 repertoires of the first cohort. The aim of the study was to test whether cataloging public T cell receptors could identify signatures of past pathogen exposure. Besides the first cohort of under 700 subjects, a separate validation cohort made up of over 100 different subjects was used. To predict cytomegalovirus infection status, the study combined high-throughput TCR immunosequencing, statistical association of individual TCRs with disease status, and machine learning.

V is cut by 0 bases and J by 0 bases, and the space between the germline ends is 12 bases. CDR1 and CDR2, per the germline V gene, are LGHNA and YSLEER. The CDR3 spans 17 residues, from the cysteine through the phenylalanine. Only the CDR3 region is kept as DNA, spanning 51 bases read in frame from base 1. Overall study results and their limits: The study gave a list of around 170 TCR beta chains associated with cytomegalovirus. A later analysis lacked HLA typing for the validation cohort, so it scored co-occurrence in that cohort across all 120 or so repertoires. In vitro tests confirmed that a few of the cytomegalovirus-associated TCR beta chains recognize cytomegalovirus antigens. While some public TCRs were present in many individuals, most TCR sequences turned up only very rarely across donors. Cytomegalovirus status was reported to be diagnosed by the classifier with high specificity and sensitivity in both the original and validation cohorts. Subsequent analysis determined that TCRs grouped into clusters in the first cohort also showed a tendency toward co-occurrence across the roughly 120 validation repertoires, and roughly 94% of cluster scores exceeded 0. The authors suggested that the approach could potentially be generalized to other disease states and immunological phenotypes.

This clonotype was sampled from a woman in her twenties or thirties in good health and CMV-seropositive. The sequenced sample was PBMCs. The chain links TRBV4-3 with TRBJ2-1, with the D gene not confidently named. The DNA sequence is TGCGCCAGCAGCCAAGATCGTATACTGAGCTCCTACAATGAGCAGTTCTTC. This yields the protein CASSQDRILSSYNEQFF.